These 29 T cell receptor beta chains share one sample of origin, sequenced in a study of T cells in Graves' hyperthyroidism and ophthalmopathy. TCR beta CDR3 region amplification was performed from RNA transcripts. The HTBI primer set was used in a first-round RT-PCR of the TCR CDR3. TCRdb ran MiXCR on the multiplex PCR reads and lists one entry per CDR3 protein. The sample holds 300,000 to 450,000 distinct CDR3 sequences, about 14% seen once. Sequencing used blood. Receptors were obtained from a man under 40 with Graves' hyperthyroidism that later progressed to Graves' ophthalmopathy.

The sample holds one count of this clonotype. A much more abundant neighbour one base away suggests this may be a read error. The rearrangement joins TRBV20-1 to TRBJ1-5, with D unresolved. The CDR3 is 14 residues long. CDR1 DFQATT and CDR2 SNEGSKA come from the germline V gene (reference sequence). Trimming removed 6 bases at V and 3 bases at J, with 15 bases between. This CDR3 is CSARPGSLNQPQHF. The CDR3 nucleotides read TGCAGTGCCCGCCCGGGCTCCCTCAATCAGCCCCAGCATTTT.

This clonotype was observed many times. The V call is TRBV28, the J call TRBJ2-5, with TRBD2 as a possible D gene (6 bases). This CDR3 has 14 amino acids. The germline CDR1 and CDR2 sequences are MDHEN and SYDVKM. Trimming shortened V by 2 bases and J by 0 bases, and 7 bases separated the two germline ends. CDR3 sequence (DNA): TGTGCCAGCAGTTTAGCGGGGCACCAAGAGACCCAGTACTTC. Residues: CASSLAGHQETQYF.

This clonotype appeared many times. This CDR3 is CAWMGNSYEQYF. The CDR3 DNA reads TGTGCCTGGATGGGAAACTCCTACGAGCAGTACTTC. This chain links TRBV30 with TRBJ2-7; D gene uncertain. The CDR3 runs 12 residues. Trimming shortened V by 4 bases and J by 0 bases, and 7 bases separated the two germline ends. From germline, CDR1 is GTSNPN and CDR2 SVGIG (reference sequence).

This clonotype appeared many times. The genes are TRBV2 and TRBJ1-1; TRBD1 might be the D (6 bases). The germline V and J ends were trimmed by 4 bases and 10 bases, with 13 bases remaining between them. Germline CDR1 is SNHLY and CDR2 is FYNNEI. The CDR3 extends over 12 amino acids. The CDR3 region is CASSAFSGAAFF. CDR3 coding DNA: TGTGCCAGCAGTGCCTTTTCAGGGGCAGCTTTCTTT.

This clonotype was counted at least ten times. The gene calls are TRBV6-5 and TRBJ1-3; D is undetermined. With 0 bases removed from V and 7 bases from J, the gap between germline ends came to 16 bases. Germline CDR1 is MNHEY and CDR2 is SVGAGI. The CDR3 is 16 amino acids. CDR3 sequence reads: CASSYSTFGFMNTIYF. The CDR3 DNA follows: TGTGCCAGCAGTTACTCGACTTTCGGGTTTATGAACACCATATATTTT.

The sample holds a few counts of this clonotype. DNA for the CDR3: TGTGCCAGCAGCTTTCGGACAGGGGGGGCAGATACGCAGTATTTT. Protein: CASSFRTGGADTQYF. The gene calls are TRBV9 and TRBJ2-3, with 10 bases aligning to TRBD1. V was pared by 4 bases and J by 4 bases, with 6 bases of the junction left unmatched. CDR3 length: 15 amino acids. Germline V CDR1 and CDR2: SGDLS, YYNGEE.

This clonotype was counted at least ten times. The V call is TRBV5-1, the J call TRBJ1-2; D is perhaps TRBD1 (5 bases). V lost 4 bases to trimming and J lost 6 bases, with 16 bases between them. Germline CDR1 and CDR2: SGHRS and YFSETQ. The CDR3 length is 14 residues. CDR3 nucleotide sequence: TGCGCCAGCAGCCGGGGCAGGGATGGCGATGGCTACACCTTC. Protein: CASSRGRDGDGYTF.

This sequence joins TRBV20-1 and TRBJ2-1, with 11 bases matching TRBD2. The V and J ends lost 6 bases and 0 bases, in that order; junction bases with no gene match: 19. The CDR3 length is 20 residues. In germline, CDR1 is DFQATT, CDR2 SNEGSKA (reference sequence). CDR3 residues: CSARPYTSGGAPSSYNEQFF. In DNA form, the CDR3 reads TGCAGTGCCAGACCATATACTAGCGGGGGTGCCCCGAGCTCCTACAATGAGCAGTTCTTC.

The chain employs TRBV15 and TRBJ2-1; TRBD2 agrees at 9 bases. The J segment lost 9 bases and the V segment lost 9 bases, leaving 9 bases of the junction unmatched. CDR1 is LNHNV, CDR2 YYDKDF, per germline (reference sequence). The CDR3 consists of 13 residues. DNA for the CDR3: TGTGCCACTCAACCGGGACTAGCCGGTGAGCAGTTCTTC. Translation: CATQPGLAGEQFF.

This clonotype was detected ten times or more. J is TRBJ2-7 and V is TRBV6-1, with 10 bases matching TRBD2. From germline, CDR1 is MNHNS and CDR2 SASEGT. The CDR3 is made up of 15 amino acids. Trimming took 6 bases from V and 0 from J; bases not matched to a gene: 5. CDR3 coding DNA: TGTGCCAGCAGGGTAGCGGGGGGACACTCCTACGAGCAGTACTTC. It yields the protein CASRVAGGHSYEQYF.

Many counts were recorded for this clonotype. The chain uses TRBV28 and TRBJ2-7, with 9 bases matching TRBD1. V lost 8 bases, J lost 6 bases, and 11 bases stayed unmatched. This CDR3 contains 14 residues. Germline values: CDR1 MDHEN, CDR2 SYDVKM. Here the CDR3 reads CASVTGGGGVEQYF. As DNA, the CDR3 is TGTGCCAGCGTGACAGGGGGGGGAGGGGTCGAGCAGTACTTC.

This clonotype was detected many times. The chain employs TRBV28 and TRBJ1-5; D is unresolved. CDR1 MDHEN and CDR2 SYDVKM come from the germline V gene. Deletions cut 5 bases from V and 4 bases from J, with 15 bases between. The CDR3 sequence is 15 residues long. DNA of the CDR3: TGTGCCAGCAGTACCCCCCAAGAAGGGAATCAGCCCCAGCATTTT. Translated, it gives CASSTPQEGNQPQHF.

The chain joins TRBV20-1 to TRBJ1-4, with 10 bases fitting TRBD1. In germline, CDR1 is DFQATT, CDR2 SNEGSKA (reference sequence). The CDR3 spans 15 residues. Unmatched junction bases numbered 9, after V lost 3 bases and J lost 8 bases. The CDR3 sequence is CSASHPGQGREKLFF. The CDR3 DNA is TGCAGTGCTAGTCATCCGGGACAGGGGCGGGAAAAACTGTTTTTT.

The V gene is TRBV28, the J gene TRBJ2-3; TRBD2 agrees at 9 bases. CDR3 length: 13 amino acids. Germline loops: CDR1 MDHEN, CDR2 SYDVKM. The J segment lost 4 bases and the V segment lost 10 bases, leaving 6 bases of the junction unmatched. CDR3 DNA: TGTGCCACCTTAGCGGGAGCCGCAGATACGCAGTATTTT. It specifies CATLAGAADTQYF.

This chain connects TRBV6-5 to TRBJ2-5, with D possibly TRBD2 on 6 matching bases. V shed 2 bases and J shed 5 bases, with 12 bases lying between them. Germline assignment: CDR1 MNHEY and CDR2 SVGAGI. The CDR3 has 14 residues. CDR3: CASSYGRAGETQYF. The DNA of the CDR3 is TGTGCCAGCAGTTACGGCAGGGCGGGGGAGACCCAGTACTTC.

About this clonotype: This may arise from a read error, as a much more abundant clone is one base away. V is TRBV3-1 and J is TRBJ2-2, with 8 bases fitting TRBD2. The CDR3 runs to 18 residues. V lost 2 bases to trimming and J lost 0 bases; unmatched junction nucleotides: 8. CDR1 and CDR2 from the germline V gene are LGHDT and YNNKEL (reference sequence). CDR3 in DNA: TGTGCCAGCAGCCAATCCCGGGGGCGGGGGGCGAACACCGGGGAGCTGTTTTTT. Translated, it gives CASSQSRGRGANTGELFF.

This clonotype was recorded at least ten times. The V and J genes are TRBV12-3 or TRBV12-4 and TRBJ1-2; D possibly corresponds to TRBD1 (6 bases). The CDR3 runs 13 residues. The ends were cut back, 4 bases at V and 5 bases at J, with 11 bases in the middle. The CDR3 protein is CASSSTQGYGYTF. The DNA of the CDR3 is TGTGCCAGCAGTTCAACACAGGGATATGGCTACACCTTC.

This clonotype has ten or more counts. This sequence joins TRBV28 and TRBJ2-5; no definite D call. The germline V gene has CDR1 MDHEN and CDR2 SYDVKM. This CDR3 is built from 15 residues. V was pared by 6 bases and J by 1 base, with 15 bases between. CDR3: CASSRRSSLQETQYF. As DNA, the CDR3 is TGTGCCAGCAGCCGAAGATCAAGCCTCCAAGAGACCCAGTACTTC. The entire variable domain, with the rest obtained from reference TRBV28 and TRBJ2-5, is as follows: DVKVTQSSRYLVKRTGEKVFLECVQDMDHENMFWYRQDPGLGLRLIYFSYDVKMKEKGDIPEGYSVSREKKERFSLILESASTNQTSMYLCASSRRSSLQETQYFGPGTRLLVL.

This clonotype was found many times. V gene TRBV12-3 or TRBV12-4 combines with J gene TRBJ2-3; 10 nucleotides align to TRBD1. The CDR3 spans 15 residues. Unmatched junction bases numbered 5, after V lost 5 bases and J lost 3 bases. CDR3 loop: CASSPPGQGTDTQYF. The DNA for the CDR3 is TGTGCCAGCAGTCCCCCGGGACAGGGGACAGATACGCAGTATTTT.

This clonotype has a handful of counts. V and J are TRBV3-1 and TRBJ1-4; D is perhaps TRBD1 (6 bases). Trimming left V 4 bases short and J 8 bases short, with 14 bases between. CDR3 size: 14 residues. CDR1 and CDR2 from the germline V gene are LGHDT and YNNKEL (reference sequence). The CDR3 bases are TGTGCCAGCAGCCCCGGGGGGCTGCGGGAAAAACTGTTTTTT. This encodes CASSPGGLREKLFF.

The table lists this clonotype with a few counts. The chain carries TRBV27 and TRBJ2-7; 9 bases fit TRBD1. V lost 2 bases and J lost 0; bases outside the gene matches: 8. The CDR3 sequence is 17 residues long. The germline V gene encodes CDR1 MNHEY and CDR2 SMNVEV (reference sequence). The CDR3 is CASSLLSGQGPSYEQYF. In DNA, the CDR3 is TGTGCCAGCAGTTTACTTTCGGGACAGGGTCCCTCCTACGAGCAGTACTTC.

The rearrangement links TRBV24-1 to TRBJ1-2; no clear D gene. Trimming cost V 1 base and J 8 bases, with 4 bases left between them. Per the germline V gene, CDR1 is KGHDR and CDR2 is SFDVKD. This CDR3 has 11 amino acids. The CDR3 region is CATSDFKGYTF. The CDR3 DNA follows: TGTGCCACCAGTGATTTTAAAGGCTACACCTTC.

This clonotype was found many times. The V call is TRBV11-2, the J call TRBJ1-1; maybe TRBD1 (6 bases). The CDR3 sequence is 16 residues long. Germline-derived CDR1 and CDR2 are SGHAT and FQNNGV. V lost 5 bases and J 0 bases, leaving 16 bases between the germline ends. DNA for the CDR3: TGTGCCAGCAGCCCACACGGGGGGGCCGTGAACACTGAAGCTTTCTTT. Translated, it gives CASSPHGGAVNTEAFF.

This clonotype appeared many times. The CDR3 DNA follows: TGTGCCATCGGACAGGGACTCAATCAGCCCCAGCATTTT. It specifies CAIGQGLNQPQHF. The genes are TRBV10-3 and TRBJ1-5; 8 bases agree with TRBD1. Germline loops: CDR1 ENHRY, CDR2 SYGVKD. The CDR3 loop spans 13 amino acids. The trim removed 8 bases at V and 3 bases at J, leaving 3 bases unmatched.

The CDR3 spells CSVDTGGGTDTQYF. The CDR3 DNA reads TGCAGCGTTGATACAGGGGGGGGGACAGATACGCAGTATTTT. The rearrangement links TRBV29-1 to TRBJ2-3, with D maybe TRBD1 (8 bases). Germline loops: CDR1 SQVTM, CDR2 ANQGSEA. Trimming stripped 3 bases from V and 3 bases from J, with 13 bases between. The CDR3 is 14 amino acids.

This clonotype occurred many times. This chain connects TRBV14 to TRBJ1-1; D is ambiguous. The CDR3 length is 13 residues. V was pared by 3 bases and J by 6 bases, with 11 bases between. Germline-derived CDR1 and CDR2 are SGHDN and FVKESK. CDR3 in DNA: TGTGCCAGCAGCCAGGTAGTATTCTCTGAAGCTTTCTTT. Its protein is CASSQVVFSEAFF.

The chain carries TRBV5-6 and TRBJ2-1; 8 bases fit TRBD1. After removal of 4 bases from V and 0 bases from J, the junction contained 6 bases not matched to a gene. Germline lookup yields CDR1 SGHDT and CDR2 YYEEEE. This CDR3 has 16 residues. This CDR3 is CASSANRGSSYNEQFF. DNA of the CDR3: TGTGCCAGCAGCGCCAACAGGGGGAGCTCCTACAATGAGCAGTTCTTC.

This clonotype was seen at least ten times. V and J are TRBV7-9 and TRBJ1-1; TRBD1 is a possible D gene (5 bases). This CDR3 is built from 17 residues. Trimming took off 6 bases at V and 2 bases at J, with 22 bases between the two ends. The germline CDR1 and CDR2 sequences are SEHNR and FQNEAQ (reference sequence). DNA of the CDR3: TGTGCCAGCAGTTTAATAGCCGGGGCAGGCCCAAACACTGAAGCTTTCTTT. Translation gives CASSLIAGAGPNTEAFF.

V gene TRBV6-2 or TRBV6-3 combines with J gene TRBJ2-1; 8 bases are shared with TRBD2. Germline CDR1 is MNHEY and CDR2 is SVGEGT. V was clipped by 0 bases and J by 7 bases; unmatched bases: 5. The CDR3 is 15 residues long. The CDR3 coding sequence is TGTGCCAGCAGTTACTCCCTAGCGGGCCCGAATGAGCAGTTCTTC. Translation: CASSYSLAGPNEQFF.